This T cell receptor (beta chain) originates from a study of beta chain features in type 1 diabetes. This clone was found many times. Expressed TCRB transcripts got sequenced, as all isolated RNA was reverse transcribed. Assay used: immunoSEQ multiplex PCR; TCRdb lists only in-frame clones, some missing. The table lists around 140,000 clones, 8.5% to 12% of them singletons. The CDR3 sequence is 17 residues long. Per germline, CDR1 SEHNR and CDR2 FQNEAQ (reference sequence). V gave up 4 bases and J gave up 1 base, with 19 bases separating them. Sequencing used naive CD4+ T cells from blood. The source is a man aged 18 to 30 in good health. The chain recombines TRBV7-9 with TRBJ1-2; D may be TRBD1 (6 bases). CDR3 DNA sequence: TGTGCCAGCAGCTGGCCTCGACGGGGGGCTTTTAACTATGGCTACACCTTC. It encodes CASSWPRRGAFNYGYTF.